A selection of T cell receptor beta chains follows, all from one sample in a study of beta chain features in type 1 diabetes. TCRdb's copy holds only in-frame clones and misses some; the assay was immunoSEQ multiplex PCR. The data contain about 650,000 clones, 12% of them singletons. The material sequenced was naive CD4+ T cells from blood. These receptors were obtained from a man younger than 40 with type 1 diabetes. The CDR3 runs from the conserved cysteine through the conserved F or W. D genes are given only for firm matches. Some rows mark clone size as missing; the rest say once, few, many or name a class of expanded clone.

j_gene: TRBJ2-1
v_gene: TRBV6-5
abundance: NA
d_gene: NA
CDR3aa: CASSYSPSSYNEQFF
CDR3nt: TGTGCCAGCAGTTACTCGCCCAGCTCCTACAATGAGCAGTTCTTC

j_gene: TRBJ1-6
v_gene: TRBV6-5
abundance: NA
d_gene: TRBD1
CDR3aa: CASRPGQGEYSPLHF
CDR3nt: TGTGCCAGCAGACCGGGACAGGGAGAATATTCACCCCTCCACTTT

j_gene: TRBJ2-2
v_gene: TRBV27
abundance: NA
d_gene: NA
CDR3aa: CASRFLANTGELFF
CDR3nt: TGTGCCAGCAGATTTTTAGCGAACACCGGGGAGCTGTTTTTT

j_gene: TRBJ1-1
v_gene: TRBV4-3
abundance: NA
d_gene: TRBD1
CDR3aa: CASKGAPHTNTEAFF
CDR3nt: TGCGCCAGCAAGGGGGCCCCTCATACGAACACTGAAGCTTTCTTT

j_gene: TRBJ2-7
v_gene: TRBV7-2
abundance: NA
d_gene: NA
CDR3aa: CASSLGGRVVYEQYF
CDR3nt: TGTGCCAGCAGCTTGGGAGGAAGGGTCGTCTACGAGCAGTACTTC

j_gene: TRBJ1-5
v_gene: TRBV12-5
abundance: once
d_gene: NA
CDR3aa: CASGLTGQPQHF
CDR3nt: TGTGCTAGTGGTTTGACGGGACAGCCCCAGCATTTT

j_gene: TRBJ2-3
v_gene: TRBV7-9
abundance: NA
d_gene: NA
CDR3aa: CASTRGDTQYF
CDR3nt: TGTGCCAGCACCCGGGGAGATACGCAGTATTTT

j_gene: TRBJ1-2
v_gene: TRBV7-9
abundance: few
d_gene: NA
CDR3aa: CASSLIAARGYTF
CDR3nt: TGTGCCAGCAGCTTAATAGCGGCCAGGGGCTACACCTTC

j_gene: TRBJ1-4
v_gene: TRBV14
abundance: NA
d_gene: NA
CDR3aa: CASSRRQIGKWNEKLFF
CDR3nt: TGTGCCAGCAGCCGAAGGCAAATAGGGAAATGGAATGAAAAACTGTTTTTT

j_gene: TRBJ1-6
v_gene: TRBV7-9
abundance: NA
d_gene: NA
CDR3aa: CASSAPSWGNSPLHF
CDR3nt: TGTGCCAGCAGCGCCCCGAGTTGGGGTAATTCACCCCTCCACTTT

j_gene: TRBJ2-7
v_gene: TRBV18
abundance: NA
d_gene: NA
CDR3aa: CASSPPTGSSYEQYF
CDR3nt: TGTGCCAGCTCGCCACCTACGGGTAGCTCCTACGAGCAGTACTTC

j_gene: TRBJ2-1
v_gene: TRBV19
abundance: few
d_gene: TRBD2
CDR3aa: CASSIMLESGGYSEQFF
CDR3nt: TGTGCCAGTAGTATAATGTTAGAGAGCGGGGGGTACTCCGAGCAGTTCTTC

j_gene: TRBJ2-2
v_gene: TRBV6-5
abundance: few
d_gene: NA
CDR3aa: CASRPSTGELFF
CDR3nt: TGTGCCAGCAGACCGTCCACCGGGGAGCTGTTTTTT

j_gene: TRBJ2-3
v_gene: TRBV7-2
abundance: few
d_gene: TRBD1
CDR3aa: CASSAPGQLDTQYF
CDR3nt: TGTGCCAGCAGCGCTCCGGGACAGTTAGATACGCAGTATTTT

j_gene: TRBJ2-7
v_gene: TRBV6-5
abundance: NA
d_gene: TRBD1
CDR3aa: CASSLFGTGGYEQYF
CDR3nt: TGTGCCAGCAGTCTATTTGGGACAGGGGGCTACGAGCAGTACTTC

j_gene: TRBJ1-5
v_gene: TRBV7-8
abundance: few
d_gene: TRBD1
CDR3aa: CASSLTGTANQPQHF
CDR3nt: TGTGCCAGCAGCTTAACCGGGACAGCTAATCAGCCCCAGCATTTT

j_gene: TRBJ1-5
v_gene: TRBV19
abundance: NA
d_gene: NA
CDR3aa: CASSIVGTAGQPQHF
CDR3nt: TGTGCCAGTAGTATAGTCGGCACAGCGGGGCAGCCCCAGCATTTT

j_gene: TRBJ2-3
v_gene: TRBV6-5
abundance: few
d_gene: TRBD1
CDR3aa: CASSYGPGQGADTQYF
CDR3nt: TGTGCCAGCAGTTACGGACCGGGACAGGGGGCCGATACGCAGTATTTT

j_gene: TRBJ2-7
v_gene: TRBV7-2
abundance: NA
d_gene: TRBD1
CDR3aa: CASSLRTGSSYEQYF
CDR3nt: TGTGCCAGCAGCCTCCGGACAGGAAGCTCCTACGAGCAGTACTTC

j_gene: TRBJ2-5
v_gene: TRBV30
abundance: NA
d_gene: NA
CDR3aa: CAWSVQSQETQYF
CDR3nt: TGTGCCTGGAGTGTACAGAGTCAAGAGACCCAGTACTTC

j_gene: TRBJ1-6
v_gene: TRBV14
abundance: NA
d_gene: NA
CDR3aa: CASSQEAVSPLHF
CDR3nt: TGTGCCAGCAGCCAAGAAGCGGTTTCACCCCTCCACTTT

j_gene: TRBJ2-1
v_gene: TRBV7-9
abundance: few
d_gene: NA
CDR3aa: CASSANYNEQFF
CDR3nt: TGTGCCAGCAGCGCGAATTACAATGAGCAGTTCTTC

j_gene: TRBJ2-3
v_gene: TRBV2
abundance: NA
d_gene: NA
CDR3aa: CASSTRWGAGPSTDTQYF
CDR3nt: TGTGCCAGCAGCACACGCTGGGGCGCCGGACCCAGCACAGATACGCAGTATTTT

j_gene: TRBJ1-2
v_gene: TRBV6-6
abundance: NA
d_gene: TRBD1
CDR3aa: CATSGQGVSRDGYTF
CDR3nt: TGTGCCACCTCGGGACAGGGTGTTAGCAGAGATGGCTACACCTTC

j_gene: TRBJ2-6
v_gene: TRBV28
abundance: NA
d_gene: NA
CDR3aa: CASSLEGRGWTF
CDR3nt: TGTGCCAGCAGTTTAGAGGGCCGGGGCTGGACTTTC

j_gene: TRBJ1-2
v_gene: TRBV9
abundance: few
d_gene: NA
CDR3aa: CASSPAGGPYGYTF
CDR3nt: TGTGCCAGCAGCCCGGCCGGCGGTCCCTATGGCTACACCTTC

j_gene: TRBJ2-3
v_gene: TRBV7-2
abundance: few
d_gene: NA
CDR3aa: CASSRGTDTQYF
CDR3nt: TGTGCCAGCAGCCGAGGCACAGATACGCAGTATTTT

j_gene: TRBJ2-5
v_gene: TRBV11-3
abundance: NA
d_gene: NA
CDR3aa: CASSVLGVETQYF
CDR3nt: TGTGCCAGCAGCGTACTCGGAGTCGAGACCCAGTACTTC

j_gene: TRBJ2-2
v_gene: TRBV7-2
abundance: NA
d_gene: NA
CDR3aa: CASSPRALTNTGELFF
CDR3nt: TGTGCCAGCAGCCCCAGAGCGCTTACCAACACCGGGGAGCTGTTTTTT

j_gene: TRBJ2-7
v_gene: TRBV7-2
abundance: few
d_gene: NA
CDR3aa: CASRSGYEQYF
CDR3nt: TGTGCCAGCAGAAGCGGTTACGAGCAGTACTTC

j_gene: TRBJ2-1
v_gene: TRBV13
abundance: NA
d_gene: TRBD1
CDR3aa: CASSPGDRGLWEQFF
CDR3nt: TGTGCCAGCAGCCCAGGGGACAGGGGGCTATGGGAGCAGTTCTTC

j_gene: TRBJ1-2
v_gene: TRBV13
abundance: NA
d_gene: NA
CDR3aa: CASSSQGFGSGYTF
CDR3nt: TGTGCCAGCAGCTCCCAGGGTTTTGGGAGTGGCTACACCTTC

j_gene: TRBJ1-1
v_gene: TRBV19
abundance: few
d_gene: TRBD1
CDR3aa: CASSIIDRVGTEAFF
CDR3nt: TGTGCCAGTAGTATAATTGACAGGGTGGGCACTGAAGCTTTCTTT

j_gene: TRBJ1-5
v_gene: TRBV25-1
abundance: few
d_gene: NA
CDR3aa: CASSESQGWGGNQPQHF
CDR3nt: TGTGCCAGCAGTGAATCTCAGGGGTGGGGCGGCAATCAGCCCCAGCATTTT

j_gene: TRBJ2-1
v_gene: TRBV19
abundance: few
d_gene: NA
CDR3aa: CASSMGLDQFF
CDR3nt: TGTGCCAGTAGTATGGGCCTAGATCAGTTCTTC

j_gene: TRBJ2-3
v_gene: TRBV7-9
abundance: few
d_gene: TRBD2
CDR3aa: CASSFLAGAITDTQYF
CDR3nt: TGTGCCAGCAGCTTCCTAGCGGGGGCCATCACAGATACGCAGTATTTT